The 11 T cell receptor beta chains listed next were all sequenced from one sample in a study of diagnostic markers for celiac disease (TCRdb year 2020). Sequencing relied on an Illumina MiSeq. TCRdb reprocessed the reads and provides one entry for every CDR3 protein sequence; no DNA is given. The sample's table covers over a thousand distinct CDR3 sequences. Together, the top ten hold about 16% of the sample. The source material was either unsorted cells or a sorted T cell fraction (not recorded which). Receptors originate from a human donor.

By frequency, this clonotype is medium-sized. The rearrangement links TRBV2 to TRBJ2-1; TCRdb gives TRBD1 as the D gene, but with no DNA this cannot be confirmed. CDR1 and CDR2 (germline): SNHLY, FYNNEI. The CDR3 runs 13 residues. CDR3 loop: CASSTSWGNEQFF.

The CDR3 is CASTRGGLNTEAFF. The chain couples TRBV5-1 to TRBJ1-1; the D gene TCRdb calls, TRBD1, cannot be checked with no DNA. The CDR3 is 14 amino acids. CDR1 is SGHRS and CDR2 is YFSETQ in the germline V gene.

J is TRBJ2-2 and V is TRBV20-1; TCRdb's assignment of TRBD1 cannot be checked, as there is no DNA. CDR1 is DFQATT, CDR2 SNEGSKA, per germline (reference sequence). CDR3 length: 14 amino acids. The CDR3 region is CSALDRFDTGELFF.

This chain connects TRBV18 to TRBJ2-1. Germline-derived CDR1 and CDR2 are KGHSH and LQKENI. The CDR3 runs 14 residues. The CDR3 sequence: CASSHPPGLDEQFF. Based on the CDR3 plus reference TRBV18 and TRBJ2-1, the full variable domain is NAGVMQNPRHLVRRRGQEARLRCSPMKGHSHVYWYRQLPEEGLKFMVYLQKENIIDESGMPKERFSAEFPKEGPSILRIQQVVRGDSAAYFCASSHPPGLDEQFFGPGTRLTVL.

By frequency, this clonotype registers medium-sized (0.01 to 0.1%). The chain is built from TRBV10-2 and TRBJ2-3; TCRdb calls TRBD2, which cannot be checked without DNA. Germline V gene sequence: CDR1 WSHSY, CDR2 SAAADI. The CDR3 runs 15 residues. The CDR3: CASSQAGGRTDTQYF.

This chain connects TRBV5-1 to TRBJ2-1; TCRdb outputs TRBD1, but without DNA this stays unchecked. This CDR3 has 15 residues. The germline V gene encodes CDR1 SGHRS and CDR2 YFSETQ. CDR3 residues: CASSSGDRASSRAIF.

This clonotype is labeled medium-sized (0.01 to 0.1%) based on frequency. The chain employs TRBV20-1 and TRBJ2-3; as DNA is missing, the TRBD1 call by TCRdb cannot be tested. Germline-derived CDR1 and CDR2 are DFQATT and SNEGSKA (reference sequence). The CDR3 has 15 residues. The CDR3 sequence is CSARVLTGGADTQYF.

Frequency places this clonotype as medium-sized. The chain is built from TRBV18 and TRBJ2-7; TCRdb reports TRBD2, a call that lacks DNA to check it against. This CDR3 has 15 residues. Germline CDR1 and CDR2: KGHSH and LQKENI. The CDR3: CASSPTSGQTYEQYF.

V usage is TRBV20-1 and J usage is TRBJ2-7; TCRdb selects TRBD1, and the lack of DNA leaves this call unchecked. The CDR3 contains 12 residues. Germline lookup yields CDR1 DFQATT and CDR2 SNEGSKA (reference sequence). This CDR3 is CSAREGQTQQYF.

The chain links TRBV6-5 to TRBJ1-2. Germline V gene sequence: CDR1 MNHEY, CDR2 SVGAGI. The CDR3 runs 14 residues. CDR3 in amino acids: CASSYSLSLYGYTF.

The chain carries TRBV24-1 and TRBJ2-1; TCRdb's assignment of TRBD1 cannot be checked, as there is no DNA. CDR3 length: 16 amino acids. CDR1 is KGHDR and CDR2 is SFDVKD in the germline V gene. The CDR3: CATGQGQGALIDEQFF.